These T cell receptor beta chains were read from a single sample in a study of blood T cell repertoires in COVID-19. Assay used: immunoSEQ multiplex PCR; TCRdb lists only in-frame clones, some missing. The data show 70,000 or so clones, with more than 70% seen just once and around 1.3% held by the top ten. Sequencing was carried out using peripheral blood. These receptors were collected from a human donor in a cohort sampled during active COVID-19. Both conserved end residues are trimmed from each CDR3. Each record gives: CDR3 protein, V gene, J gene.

CDR3aa: AISESEGFEAF
v_gene: TRBV10-3
j_gene: TRBJ1-1

CDR3aa: ASSWGPEGNQPQH
v_gene: TRBV5-1
j_gene: TRBJ1-5

CDR3aa: ASSLQGGPYEQY
v_gene: TRBV5-1
j_gene: TRBJ2-7

CDR3aa: ASSYYVQTEGNQPQH
v_gene: TRBV6-7
j_gene: TRBJ1-5

CDR3aa: ASSPRDRPNEKLF
v_gene: TRBV3-1/TRBV3-2
j_gene: TRBJ1-4

CDR3aa: ASSEETGGFYGYT
v_gene: TRBV7-9
j_gene: TRBJ1-2

CDR3aa: ASNLAADTQY
v_gene: TRBV2
j_gene: TRBJ2-3

CDR3aa: ASRTGSTYEQY
v_gene: TRBV10-2
j_gene: TRBJ2-7

CDR3aa: AITRDRDTGELF
v_gene: TRBV10-3
j_gene: TRBJ2-2

CDR3aa: ASSLPLGGTPSTEAF
v_gene: TRBV7-9
j_gene: TRBJ1-1

CDR3aa: ASSLEGGYGNTIY
v_gene: TRBV7-9
j_gene: TRBJ1-3

CDR3aa: ASVRDRAAEQF
v_gene: TRBV2
j_gene: TRBJ2-1

CDR3aa: ASSPGLAGYGDTQY
v_gene: TRBV9
j_gene: TRBJ2-3

CDR3aa: ATSRESPLSFAEAF
v_gene: TRBV15
j_gene: TRBJ1-1

CDR3aa: ASSRSGQETQY
v_gene: TRBV7-9
j_gene: TRBJ2-5

CDR3aa: ATSDFGTDGGSDGYT
v_gene: TRBV24-1
j_gene: TRBJ1-2